This T cell receptor beta chain came from a study of OX40 agonist ivuxolimab in advanced cancers. Study summary: Every patient in dose escalation had hepatocellular carcinoma, melanoma, renal cell or head and neck cancer. With a range of roughly 20 to 80, age averaged 60 years, and nearly 85% were male. Prior anti-PD-1, anti-PD-L1 or anti-CTLA-4 therapy was allowed; roughly 40% had some.

Researchers took blood at baseline, on cycle 4 day 1, and on cycle 7 day 1. Generated by immunoSEQ multiplex PCR, the TCRdb table keeps only in-frame clones and is missing some. Among about 70,000 clones listed, about 89% were seen once. This CDR3 comprises 13 residues. V was trimmed by 0 bases and J by 7 bases, leaving 12 bases between them. CDR1 is GTSNPN and CDR2 is SVGIG in the germline V gene (reference sequence). J is TRBJ2-5 and V is TRBV30; D is possibly TRBD1 (6 bases). The sequence came from an adult with an advanced solid tumor such as melanoma, head and neck, liver or kidney cancer. The material sequenced was CD4+ or CD8+ T cells sorted from blood, taken in a trial of the OX40 agonist ivuxolimab. CDR3 sequence (DNA): TGTGCCTGGAGTGTCAGGGGCCCCGGGACCCAGTACTTC. The encoded protein is CAWSVRGPGTQYF. The variable domain in full, completed from reference TRBV30 and TRBJ2-5, reads SQTIHQWPATLVQPVGSPLSLECTVEGTSNPNLYWYRQAAGRGLQLLFYSVGIGQISSEVPQNLSASRPQDRQFILSSKKLLLSDSGFYLCAWSVRGPGTQYFGPGTRLLVL.